This T cell receptor beta chain derives from a study of CD8 T cells in ankylosing spondylitis. Study observations and caveats: Both synovial fluid and blood in reactive arthritis had previously been reported to carry some motif variants. Disease-associated clones were CD8+ and fairly uncommon in peripheral blood.

MiXCR was run by TCRdb on the 5' RACE reads, yielding one entry per CDR3 protein. Of about 250,000 distinct CDR3 sequences in the sample, roughly 32% were seen once. V lost 6 bases and J 5 bases, leaving 11 bases between the germline ends. The CDR3 length is 11 residues. The germline V gene has CDR1 DFQATT and CDR2 SNEGSKA (reference sequence). In its sample, this clonotype was seen a few times. Its specificity is not known. Sequences were obtained from blood, either unsorted or a sorted T cell fraction (not recorded which). The V call is TRBV20-1, the J call TRBJ2-7; D is possibly TRBD2 (6 bases). The receptor was isolated from a male donor with ankylosing spondylitis or in good health (not recorded which). CDR3 nucleotides: TGCAGTGCGCCGGGGGTAGACGAGCAGTACTTC. Protein sequence: CSAPGVDEQYF.